This T cell receptor beta chain emerged from a study of beta chain features in type 1 diabetes. Sorted CD4+ subsets: naive, central memory, regulatory, stem cell-like memory (CD45RO/CCR7/CD25/CD127/CD95/CD27 panel). As concerns this clone: Its target is unknown.

The CDR3 totals 16 residues. Germline V gives CDR1 MNHNS, CDR2 SASEGT. The germline V and J ends were trimmed by 3 bases and 6 bases, with 20 bases remaining between them. The study, taken as a whole, reports: For TCRB rearrangement, an influence of HLA type remained unresolved here. Type 1 diabetes patients had fewer VDJ junction insertions and more deletions.

The sequenced template was cDNA made from the entire isolated RNA. The average output of naive, central memory and regulatory T cell samples was several million reads. Only in-frame clones appear in the TCRdb table, and some are missing; sequencing was by immunoSEQ multiplex PCR. The top ten hold around 2% of the sample, which has roughly 150,000 clones, around 10% seen once. What was sequenced was central memory CD4+ T cells from blood. The receptor was derived from a man younger than 35 in good health. The J gene is TRBJ1-2, the V gene TRBV6-1, with D tentatively TRBD1 (5 bases). CDR3 nucleotides: TGTGCCAGCAGTGACAAGGGGTGGTTGGGCACGGATGGCTACACCTTC. Amino acid sequence: CASSDKGWLGTDGYTF.